In its sample, the clone carrying this T cell receptor (beta chain) was seen once. This sample was taken from a study of blood T cell repertoires in COVID-19. In the study overall: Sample material is recorded as cDNA or gDNA derived from T cells, B-cell-depleted T cells, or PBMCs.

The table came from immunoSEQ multiplex PCR; TCRdb's copy has only in-frame clones and leaves some out. The profile shows about 330,000 clones, 80% to 90% of them singletons. Looked up from germline, CDR1 is SNHLY and CDR2 is FYNNEI. The CDR3 totals 15 residues. V lost 6 bases and J lost 4; bases outside the gene matches: 5. The age range of participants was about 18 to 90 years, with residence in more than 20 US areas. Assignments of participants to cohorts depended upon their own reported clinical history. J is TRBJ2-5 and V is TRBV2; 13 bases match TRBD2. This clonotype was sampled from a man younger than 40 who had recovered from COVID-19. Sequencing input: PBMCs or T cells enriched from blood (not recorded which). The CDR3, as DNA: TGTGCCAGCAGCACCCGACTAGCGGGGGGAGAGACCCAGTACTTC. Encoded protein: CASSTRLAGGETQYF.